Shown below are 6 T cell receptor beta chains from a single sample sequenced in a study of control samples from healthy donors and cancer patients (dated by TCRdb to 2020 to 2021). Receptors were amplified or captured by the immunoSEQ multiplex PCR assay. TCRdb carries this immuneACCESS record with in-frame sequences only. Its versions omit some clonotypes, under half of them owing to an unresolved V gene in the studies checked, with the rest unexplained. The table for this sample lists fewer than 200,000 clones; approximately 94% of them were counted only once. Of the sample, more than 1.3% is held by the ten largest clones. Sequencing was performed on blood. These receptors all stem from a man younger than 45 in good health.

The chain combines TRBV6-5 with TRBJ1-2; D ambiguous. This CDR3 region has 11 residues. With 7 bases removed from V and 4 bases from J, the gap between germline ends came to 7 bases. The germline V gene encodes CDR1 MNHEY and CDR2 SVGAGI. The CDR3 DNA reads as TGTGCCAGCACCCGGGGCTATGGCTACACCTTC. It specifies CASTRGYGYTF.

This chain connects TRBV6-1 to TRBJ1-4; the match to TRBD1 covers 9 bases. The germline gives CDR1 MNHNS, CDR2 SASEGT. V was pared by 3 bases and J by 8 bases, with 7 bases of the junction left unmatched. This CDR3 is 15 amino acids long. DNA for the CDR3: TGTGCCAGCAGTGATCTCCGGGACAGGGAGGAAAAACTGTTTTTT. Translated: CASSDLRDREEKLFF.

The J gene is TRBJ1-1, the V gene TRBV18; 10 nucleotides align to TRBD1. V lost 0 bases, J lost 5 bases, and 3 bases stayed unmatched. Germline V gene data show CDR1 as KGHSH and CDR2 as LQKENI. The CDR3 is 15 residues long. As DNA, the CDR3 is TGTGCCAGCTCACCACCGGGACAGGGGAAAACTGAAGCTTTCTTT. Amino acid sequence: CASSPPGQGKTEAFF. Combining the CDR3 with reference TRBV18 and TRBJ1-1 gives the whole variable domain NAGVMQNPRHLVRRRGQEARLRCSPMKGHSHVYWYRQLPEEGLKFMVYLQKENIIDESGMPKERFSAEFPKEGPSILRIQQVVRGDSAAYFCASSPPGQGKTEAFFGQGTRLTVV.

The V gene is TRBV20-1, the J gene TRBJ2-2; D perhaps matches TRBD1 (6 bases). CDR3 length equals 16 residues. Per the germline V gene, CDR1 is DFQATT and CDR2 is SNEGSKA (reference sequence). The V end lost 3 bases, the J end lost 5 bases, and 19 bases lay between the germline ends. CDR3 nucleotides: TGCAGTGCTAGTAGGTGGGGGCTCACAAATACCGGGGAGCTGTTTTTT. Translating it yields CSASRWGLTNTGELFF.

This rearrangement joins TRBV30 to TRBJ2-2; 9 nucleotides align to TRBD1. V gave up 0 bases and J gave up 3 bases; unmatched junction bases: 2. The CDR3 length is 15 residues. Germline CDR1 and CDR2: GTSNPN and SVGIG (reference sequence). This chain's CDR3 is CAWSVRDRDTGELFF. DNA of the CDR3: TGTGCCTGGAGTGTACGGGACAGGGACACCGGGGAGCTGTTTTTT.

The chain links TRBV7-2 to TRBJ2-6; 7 bases are a match to TRBD2. This CDR3 has 16 residues. Losses at the gene ends were 3 bases for V and 0 bases for J; bases not matched to a gene: 2. The germline V gene encodes CDR1 SGHTA and CDR2 FQGNSA. The CDR3 region has the DNA TGTGCCAGCAGCTTGCGGGGGAGCTCTGGGGCCAACGTCCTGACTTTC. Its protein is CASSLRGSSGANVLTF.